These 13 T cell receptor beta chains were all obtained from the same sample, sequenced in a study of T cell responses to AZD1222 COVID-19 vaccine. Repertoires were generated with immunoSEQ multiplex PCR, while TCRdb's copy carries only in-frame clones and drops some. The top ten clones hold roughly 6.6% of a sample with 130,000 or so clones, over 90% of them seen once. Source: peripheral blood, taken on day 0 of AZD1222 vaccination. These receptors were taken from an adult in good health.

The V call is TRBV11-2, the J call TRBJ1-2, with D maybe TRBD1 (5 bases). The CDR3 totals 13 residues. V lost 5 bases and J 4 bases, leaving 11 bases between the germline ends. Germline loops: CDR1 SGHAT, CDR2 FQNNGV. CDR3 coding DNA: TGTGCCAGCAGCCTTCCGGGGCTCTATGGCTACACCTTC. It encodes CASSLPGLYGYTF.

The rearrangement uses TRBV21-1 and TRBJ2-3; the table calls TRBD2, which could not be checked here. TRBV21-1 corresponds to a pseudogene. The CDR3 consists of 15 residues. CDR3 loop: CASSQTTSYRPTQYF. Here the CDR3 DNA reads TGTGCCAGCAGCCAAACCACTAGCTATAGGCCTACGCAGTATTTT.

The rearrangement links TRBV7-8 to TRBJ2-3; TRBD2 is a possible D gene (5 bases). The CDR3 loop spans 17 amino acids. Germline CDR1 SGHVS, CDR2 FQNEAQ. Trimming pared 1 base from V and 0 bases from J, leaving 14 bases between. The CDR3 sequence is CASSLGSGLGSTDTQYF. Here the CDR3 DNA reads TGTGCCAGCAGCTTAGGGAGCGGCTTAGGGAGCACAGATACGCAGTATTTT.

The genes are TRBV20-1 and TRBJ1-2; the D is unclear. Per the germline V gene, CDR1 is DFQATT and CDR2 is SNEGSKA (reference sequence). The CDR3 loop spans 11 amino acids. V gave up 7 bases and J gave up 4 bases, with 10 bases separating them. CDR3 sequence: CSVRESYGYTF. The CDR3 DNA sequence: TGCAGTGTTAGGGAATCCTATGGCTACACCTTC.

The chain links TRBV11-2 to TRBJ1-1; D gene ambiguous. This CDR3 comprises 13 residues. CDR1 and CDR2 (germline): SGHAT, FQNNGV. V was shortened by 5 bases and J by 5 bases, with 12 bases between the two germline ends. CDR3 nucleotide sequence: TGTGCCAGCAGCACAATGACGGGAACTGAAGCTTTCTTT. It specifies CASSTMTGTEAFF.

The chain combines TRBV7-8 with TRBJ1-2, with D unresolved. Germline V gene lookup returns CDR1 SGHVS and CDR2 FQNEAQ. Trimming took 1 base from V and 2 from J, leaving 14 bases between them. The CDR3 spans 16 residues. The CDR3 reads CASSLGRVPLNYGYTF. CDR3 bases: TGTGCCAGCAGCTTAGGGCGGGTACCGCTGAACTATGGCTACACCTTC.

V is TRBV6-1 and J is TRBJ1-5; D perhaps matches TRBD1 (5 bases). From germline, CDR1 is MNHNS and CDR2 SASEGT. The V and J ends lost 0 bases and 1 base respectively, with 13 bases between them. CDR3 length equals 17 residues. The CDR3 protein is CASSEAGRVGSNQPQHF. The CDR3 nucleotides are TGTGCCAGCAGTGAAGCTGGCAGGGTTGGGAGCAATCAGCCCCAGCATTTT.

The count of this clone is one. The chain recombines TRBV3-1 (or the pseudogene TRBV3-2) with TRBJ2-1; 12 nucleotides match TRBD2. V was clipped by 11 bases and J by 9 bases; unmatched bases: 8. Looked up from germline, CDR1 is LGHDT and CDR2 is YNNKEL (reference sequence). The CDR3 has 13 residues. The CDR3 region has the DNA TGTGCCTCGCTAGCGGGAGGGCGGGGTGAGCAGTTCTTC. Translation: CASLAGGRGEQFF.

The rearrangement links TRBV7-9 to TRBJ2-1, with TRBD1 matching over 8 bases. This CDR3 is 16 amino acids long. V shed 5 bases and J 2 bases; nucleotides not matched to a gene: 8. CDR1 and CDR2 from the germline V gene are SEHNR and FQNEAQ (reference sequence). The DNA for the CDR3 is TGTGCCAGCAGCGTCCCGGCACAGGGGGCCTACAATGAGCAGTTCTTC. It codes for CASSVPAQGAYNEQFF. The variable domain in full, completed from reference TRBV7-9 and TRBJ2-1, reads DTGVSQNPRHKITKRGQNVTFRCDPISEHNRLYWYRQTLGQGPEFLTYFQNEAQLEKSRLLSDRFSAERPKGSFSTLEIQRTEQGDSAMYLCASSVPAQGAYNEQFFGPGTRLTVL.

The chain employs TRBV6-5 and TRBJ1-5; D is unresolved. Germline V gene sequence: CDR1 MNHEY, CDR2 SVGAGI. Trimming shortened V by 7 bases and J by 0 bases, and 13 bases separated the two germline ends. The length of the CDR3 is 15 residues. The CDR3 loop is CASKRGFGSNQPQHF. As DNA, the CDR3 is TGTGCCAGCAAGCGGGGATTTGGTAGCAATCAGCCCCAGCATTTT.

V and J are TRBV3-1 (or the pseudogene TRBV3-2) and TRBJ2-1; 11 positions agree with TRBD2. Germline V gives CDR1 LGHDT, CDR2 YNNKEL (reference sequence). Trimming at V came to 0 bases and at J to 2 bases, leaving 9 bases not matched to a gene. The CDR3 is made up of 19 amino acids. Written as DNA, the CDR3 is TGTGCCAGCAGCCAAGATGTTTTAGCGGGAGGGGACCCCTACAATGAGCAGTTCTTC. Translated, it gives CASSQDVLAGGDPYNEQFF.

CDR3 sequence (DNA): TGCGCCAGCAGTCCCTTGGACAGGGGAGTGCCTGGAAACACCATATATTTT. Its protein is CASSPLDRGVPGNTIYF. The V gene is TRBV23-1, the J gene TRBJ1-3; 9 bases line up with TRBD1. TRBV23-1 is marked as an open reading frame, function uncertain. J was trimmed by 2 bases and V by 4 bases; bases with no gene match: 9. This CDR3 has 17 residues.

The rearrangement joins TRBV7-2 to TRBJ1-2; 7 nucleotides match TRBD1. Germline V gene sequence: CDR1 SGHTA, CDR2 FQGNSA. J lost 8 bases, V lost 5 bases, and 11 bases had no gene match. The CDR3 runs to 14 residues. The CDR3 nucleotides are TGTGCCAGCAGCGCAGAGAGGGGGCTTCAGGGCTACACCTTC. As protein: CASSAERGLQGYTF.